This passage covers 21 T cell receptor beta chains from one sample sequenced in a study of tumor-infiltrating lymphocytes in oesophageal squamous cell carcinoma. TCRdb reprocessed the PCR reads via MiXCR and lists one record per CDR3 protein. Found here are about 23,000 distinct CDR3 sequences, 30% to 40% of them singletons; the top ten hold about 23%. The specimen sequenced was esophageal tumor tissue. The receptors stem from a male donor with esophageal squamous cell carcinoma.

This clonotype was counted only a few times. The gene calls are TRBV20-1 and TRBJ2-3; no clear D. The CDR3 contains 12 residues. The germline CDR1 and CDR2 sequences are DFQATT and SNEGSKA (reference sequence). Trimming pared 6 bases from V and 2 bases from J, leaving 9 bases between. Here the CDR3 reads CSAPKHTDTQYF. The CDR3 bases are TGCAGTGCACCGAAGCACACAGATACGCAGTATTTT.

The chain links TRBV9 to TRBJ2-3; perhaps TRBD2 as D (6 bases). Matching the DNA end better, TRBJ2-1 makes the J call doubtful. Looked up from germline, CDR1 is SGDLS and CDR2 is YYNGEE. The CDR3 totals 16 residues. The chain's CDR3 is CASSPQLGSWGNEQFF. The CDR3, as DNA: TGTGCCAGCAGCCCACAACTCGGGAGTTGGGGCAATGAGCAGTTCTTC.

The chain joins TRBV7-2 to TRBJ2-2; 9 bases match TRBD1. The CDR3 runs to 16 residues. Germline trimming cut 1 base from V and 1 base from J; bases unmatched to any gene: 1. CDR1 is SGHTA and CDR2 is FQGNSA in the germline V gene. The DNA for the CDR3 is TGTGCCAGCAGCTTAGGGGGACAGGGGAACACCGGGGAGCTGTTTTTT. Residues: CASSLGGQGNTGELFF. Full variable domain (remainder filled in from reference TRBV7-2 and TRBJ2-2): GAGVSQSPSNKVTEKGKDVELRCDPISGHTALYWYRQSLGQGLEFLIYFQGNSAPDKSGLPSDRFSAERTGGSVSTLTIQRTQQEDSAVYLCASSLGGQGNTGELFFGEGSRLTVL.

J is TRBJ1-1 and V is TRBV6-8, with D possibly being TRBD1 (5 bases). Germline CDR1 reads MNHGY; CDR2 reads SAAAGT. The CDR3 has 13 residues. Trimming cost V 6 bases and J 10 bases, with 18 bases left between them. The DNA of the CDR3 is TGTGCCAGCAGCACTTGGGCCCAGGGTATAGCTTTCTTT. Its protein is CASSTWAQGIAFF.

Ten or more counts support this clonotype. This chain uses TRBV28 with TRBJ2-2; D is undetermined. Germline CDR1 and CDR2: MDHEN and SYDVKM. The length of the CDR3 is 13 residues. V was clipped by 8 bases and J by 1 base, with 8 bases between them. The CDR3 spells CASETRNTGELFF. DNA for the CDR3: TGTGCCAGCGAGACACGGAACACCGGGGAGCTGTTTTTT.

For this clonotype: No DNA is shown, since the ends of the CDR3 on it are uncertain; the CDR3 is the one TCRdb lists. The chain couples TRBV7-2 to TRBJ2-2; the listed D gene, TRBD2, was not tested against the DNA. Including both end residues, the CDR3 is 19 amino acids long. Germline assignment: CDR1 SGHTA and CDR2 FQGNSA. The CDR3 sequence: CASSLGRETQYFGAGELFF.

The chain couples TRBV7-2 to TRBJ2-7; TRBD2 is a possible D gene (5 bases). Trimming removed 3 bases at V and 2 bases at J, with 11 bases between. The length of the CDR3 is 14 residues. CDR1 SGHTA and CDR2 FQGNSA come from the germline V gene. The CDR3: CASSLRAVTYEQYF. The CDR3 DNA follows: TGTGCCAGCAGCTTGAGGGCAGTGACCTACGAGCAGTACTTC.

This clonotype has just one count. V is TRBV28 and J is TRBJ2-3; D is ambiguous. In germline, CDR1 is MDHEN, CDR2 SYDVKM. The CDR3 is made up of 15 amino acids. V was pared by 1 base and J by 4 bases, with 12 bases between. This CDR3 reads CASSLSAQMADTQYF. In DNA form, the CDR3 reads TGTGCCAGCAGTTTATCGGCCCAAATGGCAGATACGCAGTATTTT. The whole variable domain, remainder taken from reference TRBV28 and TRBJ2-3, is DVKVTQSSRYLVKRTGEKVFLECVQDMDHENMFWYRQDPGLGLRLIYFSYDVKMKEKGDIPEGYSVSREKKERFSLILESASTNQTSMYLCASSLSAQMADTQYFGPGTRLTVL.

V is TRBV6-8 and J is TRBJ2-3, with D maybe TRBD2 (6 bases). Germline loops: CDR1 MNHGY, CDR2 SAAAGT. Trimming pared 7 bases from V and 4 bases from J, leaving 15 bases between. CDR3 length equals 14 residues. CDR3 bases: TGTGCCAGCACCTATCGAAGGGAGGCAGATACGCAGTATTTT. Its translation is CASTYRREADTQYF.

This clonotype was counted at least ten times. The chain joins TRBV6-1 to TRBJ2-1; 7 nucleotides line up with TRBD2. Germline V CDR1 and CDR2: MNHNS, SASEGT. J lost 7 bases, V lost 5 bases, and 5 bases had no gene match. The CDR3 length is 13 residues. CDR3 sequence reads: CASSPGGLNEQFF. DNA for the CDR3: TGTGCCAGCAGTCCGGGAGGCCTGAATGAGCAGTTCTTC.

By share of the sample, this clonotype is medium-sized. A junction boundary mismatches the germline segment, possibly from a read error. The rearrangement joins TRBV7-2 to TRBJ2-7, with D perhaps matching TRBD1 (5 bases). The CDR3 is 15 residues long. Germline lookup yields CDR1 SGHTA and CDR2 FQGNSA. CDR3 residues: CASSDTTGGNSPLHF. CDR3 sequence (DNA): TGTGCCAGCAGCGATACAACAGGCGGTAATTCACCCCTCCACTTC. Based on the CDR3 plus reference TRBV7-2 and TRBJ2-7, the full variable domain is GAGVSQSPSNKVTEKGKDVELRCDPISGHTALYWYRQSLGQGLEFLIYFQGNSAPDKSGLPSDRFSAERTGGSVSTLTIQRTQQEDSAVYLCASSDTTGGNSPLHFGPGTRLTVT.

This clonotype was counted ten times or more. This chain connects TRBV7-3 to TRBJ1-2; 7 nucleotides agree with TRBD1. With V trimmed by 6 bases and J by 3 bases, 13 bases remained unmatched. The CDR3 is 16 residues long. CDR1 is SGHTA and CDR2 is FQGTGA in the germline V gene. Here the CDR3 reads CASSPSGTDSYYGYTF. The CDR3 DNA sequence: TGTGCCAGCAGTCCTTCCGGGACAGATTCTTACTATGGCTACACCTTC.

A word on this clonotype: Since a much larger clone is just one base distant, this may be a read error. The V gene is TRBV5-6, the J gene TRBJ2-1, with 11 bases fitting TRBD1. With the DNA end fitting TRBJ2-7 better, the J assignment may be wrong. This CDR3 has 15 amino acids. Germline CDR1 reads SGHDT; CDR2 reads YYEEEE. For the CDR3, the DNA is TGTGCCAGCAGCCCGGGACAGGGGGTGTACAATGAGCAGTACTTC. This sequence encodes CASSPGQGVYNEQYF.

This clonotype was picked up a small number of times. The V and J genes are TRBV4-1 and TRBJ2-1; 8 bases map to TRBD1. The better agreement between TRBJ2-7 and the DNA end casts doubt on the J call. Per the germline V gene, CDR1 is MGHRA and CDR2 is YSYEKL. The CDR3 consists of 15 residues. CDR3 nucleotides: TGCGCCAGCAGCCCGGACGGCAGGGGGCCCCTCGAGCAGTACTTC. It encodes CASSPDGRGPLEQYF.

This chain links TRBV12-3 or TRBV12-4 with TRBJ2-5; a possible D gene is TRBD1 (6 bases). The closer fit of TRBJ2-1 to the DNA end suggests the J call may be wrong. This CDR3 region has 14 residues. The CDR3 here is CASLAGLRGNEQFF. The CDR3 coding sequence is TGTGCCAGCCTGGCGGGCCTCAGGGGCAATGAGCAGTTCTTC.

Many counts were recorded for this clonotype. The CDR3 end shows no conserved phenylalanine or tryptophan, and so a read error is likely. The DNA is omitted, as the CDR3 cannot be located on it reliably, and the CDR3 follows TCRdb's listing. This chain connects TRBV7-8 to TRBJ2-7; the DNA was not compared with TRBD2, the D call given in the table. The CDR3 extends over 8 residues, inclusive of both ends. Germline V gene data show CDR1 as SGHVS and CDR2 as FQNEAQ. The CDR3 loop is CASSRLAG.

A note on this clonotype: In this CDR3 the conserved last residue, phenylalanine or tryptophan, is missing, so a read error is likely. The DNA is omitted, as the CDR3 cannot be located on it reliably, and the CDR3 follows TCRdb's listing. This chain joins TRBV7-8 and TRBJ2-6; the table names TRBD1, a call not compared with the DNA. The CDR3 is 8 residues long, ends included. The germline CDR1 and CDR2 sequences are SGHVS and FQNEAQ. The CDR3: CASSLDGQ.

On this clonotype itself: Relative to the germline gene, one junction end is altered; a read error may explain this. This chain joins TRBV10-1 and TRBJ2-5; 12 nucleotides line up with TRBD1. CDR1 and CDR2 from the germline V gene are WNHNN and SYGVQD (reference sequence). CDR3 length equals 16 residues. The CDR3 DNA is TGTGCCAGCAGAAGGGGACAGGGGGCTGGGGAAGAGACCCAGTACTTC. As protein: CASRRGQGAGEETQYF.

In its sample, this clonotype was seen many times. The chain combines TRBV7-2 with TRBJ2-5; 11 nucleotides agree with TRBD2. CDR1 is SGHTA and CDR2 is FQGNSA in the germline V gene. The CDR3 totals 14 residues. The J segment lost 4 bases and the V segment lost 6 bases, leaving 4 bases of the junction unmatched. The CDR3 sequence: CASRIAGGGETQYF. The CDR3 region has the DNA TGTGCCAGCAGAATAGCGGGGGGGGGAGAGACCCAGTACTTC.

Within the sample, this clonotype is medium-sized (0.01 to 0.1%). This sequence joins TRBV7-9 and TRBJ2-5; TRBD2 matches 7 bases. The CDR3 covers 14 residues. J lost 5 bases, V lost 5 bases, and 8 bases had no gene match. The germline CDR1 and CDR2 sequences are SEHNR and FQNEAQ (reference sequence). The CDR3, as DNA: TGTGCCAGCAGCCCCGGGACTATTGGGGAGACCCAGTACTTC. Translation: CASSPGTIGETQYF.

The chain employs TRBV7-6 and TRBJ2-5; D is possibly TRBD1 (6 bases). The CDR3 sequence is 19 residues long. Trimming pared 3 bases from V and 5 bases from J, leaving 28 bases between. CDR1 is SGHVS, CDR2 FNYEAQ, per germline. Here the CDR3 DNA reads TGTGCCAGCAGCTTTCTTACGGGTACAGTGGGGGCGTGGAGGGAGACCCAGTACTTC. Translating it yields CASSFLTGTVGAWRETQYF.